A single sample gave rise to the 22 T cell receptor beta chains below, sequenced in a study of shared clonotypes between healthy human individuals. The assay was immunoSEQ multiplex PCR, and TCRdb's table has in-frame clones only and misses some. The sample includes about 1.1 million clones, about 84% of them seen just once. Source material: memory CD4+ T cells from PBMCs. Subset defined: CD45RA-negative fraction. The source of these receptors is a man in his late teens or twenties in good health. Some clones in this sample may be carry-over from other donors' samples.

At least ten counts were recorded for this clone. The J gene is TRBJ1-2, the V gene TRBV28; D might be TRBD1 (6 bases). Between the trimmed V and J ends, which lost 6 bases and 7 bases, there was a span of 12 bases. Germline CDR1 reads MDHEN; CDR2 reads SYDVKM. The CDR3 covers 12 residues. CDR3 in amino acids: CASSVRGGGYTF. CDR3 DNA sequence: TGTGCCAGCAGCGTCAGGGGCGGTGGCTACACCTTC.

This clone was counted between two and nine times. The CDR3 nucleotides read TGTGCCAGCAGTGAAGTTCTAGCGGGAGACGAGCAGTACTTC. Its translation is CASSEVLAGDEQYF. The rearrangement joins TRBV2 to TRBJ2-7; 10 nucleotides line up with TRBD2. There are 14 residues in the CDR3. Germline V gene lookup returns CDR1 SNHLY and CDR2 FYNNEI. The V segment lost 1 base and the J segment 5 bases; nucleotides outside the gene matches: 2.

The DNA for the CDR3 is TGTGCCAGCAGCGTGATTGGGACGGCCTACAATGAGCAGTTCTTC. It specifies CASSVIGTAYNEQFF. V usage is TRBV9 and J usage is TRBJ2-1; possibly TRBD1 or TRBD2 for D (5 bases each). The V end lost 2 bases, the J end lost 2 bases, and 11 bases lay between the germline ends. Germline V gives CDR1 SGDLS, CDR2 YYNGEE. The CDR3 sequence is 15 residues long. Full variable domain (remainder filled in from reference TRBV9 and TRBJ2-1): DSGVTQTPKHLITATGQRVTLRCSPRSGDLSVYWYQQSLDQGLQFLIQYYNGEERAKGNILERFSAQQFPDLHSELNLSSLELGDSALYFCASSVIGTAYNEQFFGPGTRLTVL.

This chain links TRBV20-1 with TRBJ1-1; 9 bases fit TRBD1. This CDR3 spans 11 amino acids. From germline, CDR1 is DFQATT and CDR2 SNEGSKA (reference sequence). V lost 3 bases to trimming and J lost 11 bases; unmatched junction nucleotides: 4. The CDR3 region is CSASDRGTAFF. CDR3 nucleotide sequence: TGCAGTGCTAGTGACAGGGGGACGGCTTTCTTT.

CDR3 loop: CASSLASPRVNEQFF. CDR3 DNA sequence: TGTGCCAGCAGCTTAGCCAGCCCCCGGGTCAATGAGCAGTTCTTC. The V and J genes are TRBV7-2 and TRBJ2-1; D remains unclear. Trimming cost V 0 bases and J 6 bases, with 12 bases left between them. There are 15 residues in the CDR3. CDR1 and CDR2 (germline): SGHTA, FQGNSA.

The chain has TRBV18 and TRBJ1-1; TRBD1 agrees at 8 bases. Per germline, CDR1 KGHSH and CDR2 LQKENI. The ends lost 5 bases at V and 8 bases at J; junction bases unmatched: 13. This CDR3 is 15 amino acids long. The CDR3 DNA reads as TGTGCCAGCTCAATACAGGGGGGAGTGGTTTTGGAAGCTTTCTTT. Protein: CASSIQGGVVLEAFF.

This clone was detected only a few times. The chain couples TRBV19 to TRBJ1-5; D gene unclear. V dropped 5 bases and J dropped 4 bases, with 15 bases sitting between them. This CDR3 comprises 15 residues. From germline, CDR1 is LNHDA and CDR2 SQIVND (reference sequence). The CDR3 nucleotides are TGTGCCAGTAGTGTAAGCCAGCTACCTAATCAGCCCCAGCATTTT. The encoded protein is CASSVSQLPNQPQHF.

The chain employs TRBV11-3 and TRBJ2-1; 11 bases are a match to TRBD2. J was trimmed by 7 bases and V by 0 bases; bases with no gene match: 5. Germline loops: CDR1 SGHNT, CDR2 YENEEA. CDR3 length equals 16 residues. The CDR3 sequence is CASSLDSGRATNEQFF. The CDR3 coding sequence is TGTGCCAGCAGCTTAGATAGCGGGAGGGCCACTAATGAGCAGTTCTTC.

The CDR3 sequence: CASTPVRLGGTEAFF. The DNA for the CDR3 is TGTGCCAGCACCCCCGTAAGGTTGGGAGGGACTGAAGCTTTCTTT. V is TRBV28 and J is TRBJ1-1; D is unclear. Deletions cut 7 bases from V and 5 bases from J, with 20 bases between. Germline CDR1 reads MDHEN; CDR2 reads SYDVKM. CDR3 length: 15 amino acids. Full variable domain (remainder filled in from reference TRBV28 and TRBJ1-1): DVKVTQSSRYLVKRTGEKVFLECVQDMDHENMFWYRQDPGLGLRLIYFSYDVKMKEKGDIPEGYSVSREKKERFSLILESASTNQTSMYLCASTPVRLGGTEAFFGQGTRLTVV.

The V and J genes are TRBV11-1 and TRBJ1-2; TRBD1 is a possible D gene (5 bases). Trimming stripped 0 bases from V and 9 bases from J, with 11 bases between. The CDR3 length is 13 residues. CDR1 and CDR2 from the germline V gene are SGHAT and FQDESV (reference sequence). Here the CDR3 reads CASSLAGARSYTF. The CDR3 nucleotides read TGTGCCAGCAGCTTAGCCGGGGCTCGCAGCTACACCTTC. Full variable domain (outside the CDR3, taken from reference TRBV11-1 and TRBJ1-2): EAEVAQSPRYKITEKSQAVAFWCDPISGHATLYWYRQILGQGPELLVQFQDESVVDDSQLPKDRFSAERLKGVDSTLKIQPAELGDSAMYLCASSLAGARSYTFGSGTRLTVV.

The chain is built from TRBV7-2 and TRBJ1-4; 12 bases are shared with TRBD1. After removal of 1 base from V and 7 bases from J, the junction contained 10 bases not matched to a gene. From germline, CDR1 is SGHTA and CDR2 FQGNSA. There are 18 residues in the CDR3. The CDR3: CASSLEGTGGAESEKLFF. CDR3 nucleotides: TGTGCCAGCAGCTTAGAGGGGACAGGGGGCGCAGAGTCTGAAAAACTGTTTTTT.

J is TRBJ1-4 and V is TRBV7-9; D possibly corresponds to TRBD1 (6 bases). The V and J ends lost 2 bases and 5 bases respectively, with 12 bases between them. The length of the CDR3 is 15 residues. CDR1 is SEHNR, CDR2 FQNEAQ, per germline (reference sequence). The CDR3 is CASSLWTDQNEKLFF. The CDR3 DNA reads TGTGCCAGCAGCTTATGGACAGATCAGAATGAAAAACTGTTTTTT.

The V gene is TRBV5-1, the J gene TRBJ2-1, with 9 bases matching TRBD2. J gave up 7 bases and V 3 bases, and 8 bases lay outside the gene matches. Germline CDR1 reads SGHRS; CDR2 reads YFSETQ. This CDR3 comprises 15 residues. The CDR3 bases are TGCGCCAGCAGCTATGATAGCGGGAGAAGGAATGAGCAGTTCTTC. Its translation is CASSYDSGRRNEQFF.

A word on this clone: A far larger clone is one base from this, pointing to a likely read error. This chain uses TRBV5-4 with TRBJ2-5; D is undetermined. Germline CDR1 reads SGHNT; CDR2 reads YYREEE (reference sequence). The CDR3 runs 14 residues. The ends were cut back, 3 bases at V and 5 bases at J, with 14 bases in the middle. Here the CDR3 reads CASSSLGNAETQYF. The CDR3 DNA sequence: TGTGCCAGCAGCTCCCTAGGAAATGCGGAGACCCAGTACTTC.

This chain connects TRBV27 to TRBJ2-2; 7 bases map to TRBD1. Germline values: CDR1 MNHEY, CDR2 SMNVEV (reference sequence). V shed 9 bases, J shed 5 bases, and the junction held 6 bases outside the gene matches. The CDR3 has 13 residues. This CDR3 is CASGTVPTGELFF. CDR3 nucleotides: TGTGCCAGTGGGACAGTTCCAACCGGGGAGCTGTTTTTT.

The chain recombines TRBV2 with TRBJ2-1; TRBD2 aligns across 13 bases. The CDR3 covers 15 residues. Germline V gene data show CDR1 as SNHLY and CDR2 as FYNNEI. V shed 8 bases, J shed 6 bases, and the junction held 7 bases outside the gene matches. The DNA of the CDR3 is TGTGCCAGCGACTTTGGACTAGCGGGAGTCAATGAGCAGTTCTTC. Its protein is CASDFGLAGVNEQFF.

This clone occurred a few times. This chain links TRBV5-4 with TRBJ2-3, with TRBD2 matching 8 bases. The trim removed 4 bases at V and 2 bases at J, leaving 6 bases unmatched. From germline, CDR1 is SGHNT and CDR2 YYREEE (reference sequence). The CDR3 loop spans 15 amino acids. The CDR3 DNA reads TGTGCCAGCAGCATGGTAGCGGGGAACACAGATACGCAGTATTTT. Amino acids: CASSMVAGNTDTQYF.

A word on this clone: The same CDR3 is also encoded by other DNA sequences in this sample. This chain connects TRBV2 to TRBJ2-5; D ambiguous. Trimming left V 6 bases short and J 0 bases short, with 5 bases between. The CDR3 loop spans 12 amino acids. Germline V CDR1 and CDR2: SNHLY, FYNNEI. The CDR3 sequence: CASRQYQETQYF. In DNA, the CDR3 is TGTGCCAGCAGACAGTACCAAGAGACCCAGTACTTC.

The chain employs TRBV28 and TRBJ2-4; the D gene is possibly TRBD1 (6 bases). This CDR3 contains 15 residues. Trimming removed 9 bases at V and 1 base at J, with 16 bases between. Germline V gene sequence: CDR1 MDHEN, CDR2 SYDVKM. In DNA form, the CDR3 reads TGTGCCAGTTCCTACTTACAGGGTGCCAAAAACATTCAGTACTTC. Protein product: CASSYLQGAKNIQYF.

The J gene is TRBJ2-1, the V gene TRBV25-1; D is perhaps TRBD1 (7 bases). Germline V gives CDR1 MGHDK, CDR2 SYGVNS. Trimming pared 3 bases from V and 10 bases from J, leaving 19 bases between. This CDR3 is 15 amino acids long. DNA of the CDR3: TGTGCCAGCAGTGATCCGGGACTGGTACAGGGGGAGCAGTTCTTC. It translates to CASSDPGLVQGEQFF. Full variable domain (remainder filled in from reference TRBV25-1 and TRBJ2-1): EADIYQTPRYLVIGTGKKITLECSQTMGHDKMYWYQQDPGMELHLIHYSYGVNSTEKGDLSSESTVSRIRTEHFPLTLESARPSHTSQYLCASSDPGLVQGEQFFGPGTRLTVL.

This clone was picked up many times. J is TRBJ2-3 and V is TRBV7-2; the D is unclear. This CDR3 region has 14 residues. Per germline, CDR1 SGHTA and CDR2 FQGNSA. Trimming removed 1 base from V and 4 bases from J, with 9 bases in between. The chain's CDR3 is CASSLVKAADTQYF. CDR3 nucleotide sequence: TGTGCCAGCAGCTTAGTCAAGGCAGCAGATACGCAGTATTTT.

Remarks on this clone: Within the sample, other DNA sequences also encode this same CDR3. CDR3 nucleotide sequence: TGCGCCAGTAGCCCCCGGGAGCCTGGAAACACCATATATTTT. Translating gives CASSPREPGNTIYF. The chain has TRBV5-1 and TRBJ1-3; no clear D. Germline V gene lookup returns CDR1 SGHRS and CDR2 YFSETQ. The CDR3 consists of 14 residues. Between the trimmed V and J ends, which lost 8 bases and 2 bases, there was a span of 14 bases.